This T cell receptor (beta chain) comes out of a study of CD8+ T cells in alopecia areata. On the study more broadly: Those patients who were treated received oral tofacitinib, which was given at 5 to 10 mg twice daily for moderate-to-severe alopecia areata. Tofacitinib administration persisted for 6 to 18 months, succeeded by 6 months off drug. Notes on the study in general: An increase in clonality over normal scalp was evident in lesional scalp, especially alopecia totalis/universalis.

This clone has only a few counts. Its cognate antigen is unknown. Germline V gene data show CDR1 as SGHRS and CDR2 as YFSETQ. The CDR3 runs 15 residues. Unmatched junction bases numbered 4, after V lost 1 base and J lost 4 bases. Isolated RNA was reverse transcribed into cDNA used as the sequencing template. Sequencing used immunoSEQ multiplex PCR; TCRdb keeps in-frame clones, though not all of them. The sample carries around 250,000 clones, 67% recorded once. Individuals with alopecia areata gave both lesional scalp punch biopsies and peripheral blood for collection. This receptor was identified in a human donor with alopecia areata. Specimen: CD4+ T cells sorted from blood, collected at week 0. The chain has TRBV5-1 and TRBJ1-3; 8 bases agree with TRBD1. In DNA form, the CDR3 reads TGCGCCAGCAGCTTGCAGGGGGCGAAAGGAAACACCATATATTTT. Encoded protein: CASSLQGAKGNTIYF. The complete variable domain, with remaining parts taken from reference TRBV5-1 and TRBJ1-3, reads KAGVTQTPRYLIKTRGQQVTLSCSPISGHRSVSWYQQTPGQGLQFLFEYFSETQRNKGNFPGRFSGRQFSNSRSEMNVSTLELGDSALYLCASSLQGAKGNTIYFGEGSWLTVV.